Below, 27 T cell receptor beta chains from the same sample are listed, as sequenced in a study of cytomegalovirus exposure and HLA in healthy donors. It was with 60 Vbeta and 13 Jbeta primers that the PCR ran. Method: immunoSEQ multiplex PCR; TCRdb's copy keeps in-frame clones and lacks some. The table shows approximately 150,000 clones, with more than 65% occurring only once. Sequenced: PBMCs. The receptors shown here come from a man younger than 35 in good health and CMV-seropositive.

This clone was counted only a few times. V usage is TRBV7-6 and J usage is TRBJ2-7; TRBD1 matches 9 bases. The V gene's germline CDR1 is SGHVS and CDR2 FNYEAQ. V lost 1 base to trimming and J lost 4 bases; unmatched junction nucleotides: 2. This CDR3 spans 14 amino acids. CDR3 in amino acids: CASSLEGTGYEQYF. CDR3 DNA: TGTGCCAGCAGCTTAGAAGGGACAGGGTACGAGCAGTACTTC.

CDR3 region: CASRDRVGTEAFF. For the CDR3, the DNA is TGTGCCAGCAGGGACAGGGTCGGCACTGAAGCTTTCTTT. The V call is TRBV2, the J call TRBJ1-1, with 8 bases fitting TRBD1. The germline gives CDR1 SNHLY, CDR2 FYNNEI. V shed 6 bases and J 4 bases; nucleotides not matched to a gene: 4. This CDR3 has 13 residues.

The CDR3 sequence: CASSYPGQVSSYEQYF. The CDR3 DNA reads TGTGCCAGCAGTTACCCGGGACAGGTGAGCTCCTACGAGCAGTACTTC. The gene calls are TRBV6-6 and TRBJ2-5, with 8 nucleotides matching TRBD1. Near its end, the DNA agrees better with TRBJ2-7, so the J call may be wrong. CDR1 MNHNY and CDR2 SVGAGI come from the germline V gene (reference sequence). This CDR3 spans 16 amino acids.

This chain connects TRBV6-5 to TRBJ1-2; 7 nucleotides align to TRBD1. The germline V gene has CDR1 MNHEY and CDR2 SVGAGI. The junction had 3 bases not matched to a gene; V was cut back by 5 bases and J by 6 bases. CDR3 size: 12 residues. The CDR3 DNA reads as TGTGCCAGCAGTCTCACAGGGGATGGCTACACCTTC. Amino acid sequence: CASSLTGDGYTF.

V is TRBV13 and J is TRBJ1-1; D remains unclear. Trimming cost V 3 bases and J 1 base, with 3 bases left between them. The CDR3 has 12 amino acids. From germline, CDR1 is PRHDT and CDR2 FYEKMQ (reference sequence). The chain's CDR3 is CASSFGNTEAFF. Here the CDR3 DNA reads TGTGCCAGCAGCTTCGGGAACACTGAAGCTTTCTTT.

The V gene is TRBV28, the J gene TRBJ2-7; no reliable D call. Trimming removed 7 bases from V and 1 base from J, with 11 bases in between. Germline-derived CDR1 and CDR2 are MDHEN and SYDVKM. This CDR3 spans 13 amino acids. The CDR3 sequence: CASKYGKSYEQYF. In DNA, the CDR3 is TGTGCCAGCAAATATGGCAAATCCTACGAGCAGTACTTC.

The CDR3, as DNA: TGTGGAAGCCTGGGCAGGGATATGAGCAATCAGCCCCAGCATTTT. Its protein is CGSLGRDMSNQPQHF. The J gene is TRBJ1-5, the V gene TRBV28, with D maybe TRBD1 (5 bases). Germline assignment: CDR1 MDHEN and CDR2 SYDVKM. The CDR3 spans 15 residues.

The chain is built from TRBV9 and TRBJ2-5; a weak D match, TRBD1 (6 bases). CDR1 and CDR2 from the germline V gene are SGDLS and YYNGEE. The length of the CDR3 is 14 residues. V was clipped by 4 bases and J by 7 bases, with 17 bases between them. This CDR3 reads CASSPGPVGGTQYF. As DNA, the CDR3 is TGTGCCAGCAGCCCTGGACCAGTAGGGGGGACCCAGTACTTC.

This clone was recorded a few times. This chain connects TRBV28 to TRBJ1-2, with 8 bases that match TRBD1. The CDR3 contains 16 residues. CDR1 MDHEN and CDR2 SYDVKM come from the germline V gene. V gave up 6 bases and J gave up 4 bases; unmatched junction bases: 13. The DNA of the CDR3 is TGTGCCAGCAGAGGACAGGGATCTCCGCTTGGCTATGGCTACACCTTC. Protein: CASRGQGSPLGYGYTF.

Only a few counts were recorded for this clone. The chain uses TRBV11-1 and TRBJ1-1; possibly TRBD1 for D (5 bases). Between the trimmed V and J ends, which lost 7 bases and 3 bases, there was a span of 12 bases. The germline V gene has CDR1 SGHAT and CDR2 FQDESV (reference sequence). The length of the CDR3 is 13 residues. This CDR3 reads CASTFREDTEAFF. For the CDR3, the DNA is TGTGCCAGCACCTTCAGGGAGGACACTGAAGCTTTCTTT.

The chain uses TRBV5-1 and TRBJ2-3; TRBD2 agrees at 7 bases. J gave up 2 bases and V 9 bases, and 6 bases lay outside the gene matches. The CDR3 covers 13 residues. Germline CDR1 reads SGHRS; CDR2 reads YFSETQ. The CDR3 region is CATRAGLTDTQYF. The CDR3 DNA is TGCGCCACCAGAGCGGGGCTCACAGATACGCAGTATTTT.

This chain connects TRBV5-1 to TRBJ2-7, with 9 positions matching TRBD1. The CDR3 has 15 residues. V lost 1 base, J lost 5 bases, and 7 bases stayed unmatched. CDR1 is SGHRS, CDR2 YFSETQ, per germline. For the CDR3, the DNA is TGCGCCAGCAGCTTGATAGTGGGACAGGGAGACGAGCAGTACTTC. Its protein is CASSLIVGQGDEQYF.

V and J are TRBV5-1 and TRBJ1-1, with a tentative D call TRBD1 (6 bases). Germline V lookup: CDR1 SGHRS, CDR2 YFSETQ. This CDR3 comprises 15 residues. The V end lost 4 bases, the J end lost 4 bases, and 17 bases lay between the germline ends. The CDR3 DNA sequence: TGCGCCAGCAGCAGAAATGAACAGGGTAGCACTGAAGCTTTCTTT. Protein product: CASSRNEQGSTEAFF.

The count of this clone is one. The chain combines TRBV29-1 with TRBJ2-1; 7 bases align to TRBD2. CDR1 and CDR2 from the germline V gene are SQVTM and ANQGSEA. The CDR3 is 12 amino acids. As DNA, the CDR3 is TGCAGTGGAGTCCGACTAGCTTCTGAGCAGTTCTTC. It codes for CSGVRLASEQFF.

This clone has only a few counts. V and J are TRBV7-9 and TRBJ1-1; TRBD1 might be the D (5 bases). The CDR3 covers 14 residues. CDR1 and CDR2 (germline): SEHNR, FQNEAQ (reference sequence). V gave up 1 base and J gave up 6 bases, with 12 bases separating them. CDR3 protein: CASSLEQVRAEAFF. The CDR3 DNA reads TGTGCCAGCAGCTTAGAGCAGGTCAGGGCTGAAGCTTTCTTT.

This chain links TRBV7-9 with TRBJ2-1; tentative D call: TRBD2 (5 bases). Germline assignment: CDR1 SEHNR and CDR2 FQNEAQ (reference sequence). The germline V and J ends were trimmed by 2 bases and 9 bases, with 20 bases remaining between them. The CDR3 loop spans 16 amino acids. The CDR3 coding sequence is TGTGCCAGCAGCTTATTCAGAGGGTTTGATACGAGTGAGCAGTTCTTC. It codes for CASSLFRGFDTSEQFF.

The table lists this clone with a few counts. The rearrangement uses TRBV5-4 and TRBJ2-3, with 7 positions matching TRBD2. There are 15 residues in the CDR3. The V gene end was trimmed by 4 bases and the J gene end by 8 bases; junction bases not matched to a gene: 13. The germline gives CDR1 SGHNT, CDR2 YYREEE (reference sequence). The CDR3 spells CASSRPGGVEGTQYF. The CDR3 DNA reads TGTGCCAGCAGCCGTCCGGGGGGAGTCGAAGGTACGCAGTATTTT.

The genes are TRBV29-1 and TRBJ2-7, with TRBD1 identical over 10 bases. CDR3 length: 14 residues. V was pared by 4 bases and J by 6 bases, with 9 bases of the junction left unmatched. The germline V gene encodes CDR1 SQVTM and CDR2 ANQGSEA. The CDR3 DNA follows: TGCAGCGTTGGAGTAACCGGGACAGGGGTCGAGCAGTACTTC. It specifies CSVGVTGTGVEQYF.

V and J are TRBV5-1 and TRBJ2-7, with D tentatively TRBD2 (5 bases). Trimming left V 9 bases short and J 13 bases short, with 26 bases between. CDR3 length equals 13 residues. Per germline, CDR1 SGHRS and CDR2 YFSETQ. CDR3 nucleotides: TGCGCCACCTCACCCCCTGAGGGCGTGTGCGTATACTTC. This encodes CATSPPEGVCVYF. The full variable domain, rest sourced from reference TRBV5-1 and TRBJ2-7, is KAGVTQTPRYLIKTRGQQVTLSCSPISGHRSVSWYQQTPGQGLQFLFEYFSETQRNKGNFPGRFSGRQFSNSRSEMNVSTLELGDSALYLCATSPPEGVCVYFGPGTRLTVT.

This chain links TRBV7-2 with TRBJ1-1; D not resolved. V was clipped by 3 bases and J by 4 bases, with 12 bases between them. CDR3 length equals 14 residues. CDR1 SGHTA and CDR2 FQGNSA come from the germline V gene. The CDR3 sequence: CASSLEGSITEAFF. The CDR3 DNA follows: TGTGCCAGCAGCTTGGAGGGAAGTATCACTGAAGCTTTCTTT.

The chain combines TRBV5-1 with TRBJ2-5; 8 bases match TRBD2. The DNA end favors TRBJ2-7, so the J call may be wrong. Germline V gives CDR1 SGHRS, CDR2 YFSETQ. The length of the CDR3 is 12 residues. The CDR3 nucleotides are TGCGCCAGCGCGGGACTAGCCTACGAGCAGTACTTC. Protein product: CASAGLAYEQYF.

The chain carries TRBV5-1 and TRBJ2-1, with 7 bases matching TRBD1. The ends lost 3 bases at V and 2 bases at J; junction bases unmatched: 5. This CDR3 spans 15 amino acids. Germline CDR1 is SGHRS and CDR2 is YFSETQ. CDR3 protein: CASSYSGTAYNEQFF. Here the CDR3 DNA reads TGCGCCAGCAGCTATTCCGGGACAGCCTACAATGAGCAGTTCTTC.

The chain links TRBV4-1 to TRBJ2-5; TRBD1 is a possible D gene (6 bases). V was clipped by 4 bases and J by 5 bases, with 20 bases between them. Germline-derived CDR1 and CDR2 are MGHRA and YSYEKL. The CDR3 consists of 16 residues. The CDR3 is CASSRVLQGPEETQYF. Here the CDR3 DNA reads TGCGCCAGCAGCCGAGTACTGCAGGGGCCGGAGGAGACCCAGTACTTC.

CDR3 coding DNA: TGTGCCAGCAGCTTGAGCAACCAGGGAAACAATGAGCAGTTCTTC. It specifies CASSLSNQGNNEQFF. V gene TRBV5-4 combines with J gene TRBJ2-1, with D possibly being TRBD1 (5 bases). V gave up 1 base and J gave up 5 bases, with 13 bases separating them. Germline CDR1 SGHNT, CDR2 YYREEE (reference sequence). There are 15 residues in the CDR3.

The chain joins TRBV4-3 to TRBJ2-7, with 11 bases identical to TRBD2. Germline CDR1 and CDR2: LGHNA and YSLEER. This CDR3 has 16 residues. The trim removed 3 bases at V and 3 bases at J, leaving 7 bases unmatched. For the CDR3, the DNA is TGCGCCAGCAGCCATGAACTAGCGGGAGCAGACTACGAGCAGTACTTC. Its translation is CASSHELAGADYEQYF.

The J gene is TRBJ1-4, the V gene TRBV12-5; TRBD1 matches 7 bases. The germline V gene encodes CDR1 LGHNT and CDR2 FRNRAP. Losses at the gene ends were 2 bases for V and 7 bases for J; bases not matched to a gene: 7. This CDR3 is built from 15 residues. The CDR3 DNA reads as TGTGCTAGTGGTTTGCTACAGGGGTTTGGTGAAAAACTGTTTTTT. The encoded protein is CASGLLQGFGEKLFF. Looking up the rest from reference TRBV12-5 and TRBJ1-4 gives the full variable domain: DARVTQTPRHKVTEMGQEVTMRCQPILGHNTVFWYRQTMMQGLELLAYFRNRAPLDDSGMPKDRFSAEMPDATLATLKIQPSEPRDSAVYFCASGLLQGFGEKLFFGSGTQLSVL.

The chain is built from TRBV19 and TRBJ1-2, with a possible D match to TRBD1 (6 bases). The V and J ends lost 0 bases and 9 bases respectively, with 14 bases between them. Germline V gene lookup returns CDR1 LNHDA and CDR2 SQIVND (reference sequence). This CDR3 has 14 residues. CDR3 sequence: CASSIDRTGQSYTF. CDR3 bases: TGTGCCAGTAGTATAGATCGAACCGGACAGAGCTACACCTTC. Full variable domain (missing parts from reference TRBV19 and TRBJ1-2): DGGITQSPKYLFRKEGQNVTLSCEQNLNHDAMYWYRQDPGQGLRLIYYSQIVNDFQKGDIAEGYSVSREKKESFPLTVTSAQKNPTAFYLCASSIDRTGQSYTFGSGTRLTVV.